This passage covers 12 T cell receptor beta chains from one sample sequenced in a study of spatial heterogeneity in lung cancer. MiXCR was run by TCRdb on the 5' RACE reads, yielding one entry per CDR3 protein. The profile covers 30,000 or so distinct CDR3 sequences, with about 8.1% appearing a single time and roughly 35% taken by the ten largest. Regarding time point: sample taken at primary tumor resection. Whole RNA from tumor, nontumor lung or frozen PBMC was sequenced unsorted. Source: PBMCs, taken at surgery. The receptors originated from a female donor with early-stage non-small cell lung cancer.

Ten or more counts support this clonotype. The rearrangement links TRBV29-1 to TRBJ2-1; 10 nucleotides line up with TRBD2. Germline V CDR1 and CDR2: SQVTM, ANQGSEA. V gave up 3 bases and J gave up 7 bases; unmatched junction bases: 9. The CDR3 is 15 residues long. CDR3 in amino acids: CSVESLAGVRNEQFF. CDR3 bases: TGCAGCGTTGAGTCGCTAGCGGGAGTGAGAAATGAGCAGTTCTTC.

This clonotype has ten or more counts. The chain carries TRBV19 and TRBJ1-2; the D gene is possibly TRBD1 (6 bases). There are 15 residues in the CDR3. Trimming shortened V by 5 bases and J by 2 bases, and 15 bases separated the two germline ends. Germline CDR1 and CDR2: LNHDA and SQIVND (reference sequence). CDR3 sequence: CASSERGAQNYGYTF. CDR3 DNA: TGTGCCAGTAGTGAAAGGGGGGCGCAGAACTATGGCTACACCTTC. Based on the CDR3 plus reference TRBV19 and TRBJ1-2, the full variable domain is DGGITQSPKYLFRKEGQNVTLSCEQNLNHDAMYWYRQDPGQGLRLIYYSQIVNDFQKGDIAEGYSVSREKKESFPLTVTSAQKNPTAFYLCASSERGAQNYGYTFGSGTRLTVV.

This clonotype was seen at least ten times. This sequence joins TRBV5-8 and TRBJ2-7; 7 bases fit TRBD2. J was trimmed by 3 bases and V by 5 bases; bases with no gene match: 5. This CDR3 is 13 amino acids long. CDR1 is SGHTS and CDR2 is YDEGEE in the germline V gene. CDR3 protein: CASRKRDLYEQYF. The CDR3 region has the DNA TGTGCCAGCAGGAAGCGGGACCTCTACGAGCAGTACTTC.

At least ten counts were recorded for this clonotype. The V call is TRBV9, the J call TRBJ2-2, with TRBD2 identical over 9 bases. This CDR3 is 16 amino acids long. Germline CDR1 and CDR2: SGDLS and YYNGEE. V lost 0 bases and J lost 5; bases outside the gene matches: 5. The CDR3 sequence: CASSVAVLAGTGELFF. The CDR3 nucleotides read TGTGCCAGCAGCGTAGCAGTTCTAGCGGGAACCGGGGAGCTGTTTTTT.

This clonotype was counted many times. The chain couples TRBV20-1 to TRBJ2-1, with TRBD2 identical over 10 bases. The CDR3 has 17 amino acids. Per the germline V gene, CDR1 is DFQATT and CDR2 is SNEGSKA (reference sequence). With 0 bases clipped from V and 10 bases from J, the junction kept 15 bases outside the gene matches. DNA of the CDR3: TGCAGTGCTAGAGATCTGCGGGCTAGCGGGAGCGGAGGCGAGCAGTTCTTC. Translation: CSARDLRASGSGGEQFF.

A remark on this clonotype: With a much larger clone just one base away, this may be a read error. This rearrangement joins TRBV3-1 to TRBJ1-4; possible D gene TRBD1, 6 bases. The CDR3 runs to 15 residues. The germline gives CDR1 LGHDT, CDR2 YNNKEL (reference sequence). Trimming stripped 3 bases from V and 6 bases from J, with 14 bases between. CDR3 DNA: TGTGCCAGCAGCCACAGACGCCGGACAGATGAAAAACTGTTTTTT. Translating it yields CASSHRRRTDEKLFF. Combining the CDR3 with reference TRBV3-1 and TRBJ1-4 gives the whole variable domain DTAVSQTPKYLVTQMGNDKSIKCEQNLGHDTMYWYKQDSKKFLKIMFSYNNKELIINETVPNRFSPKSPDKAHLNLHINSLELGDSAVYFCASSHRRRTDEKLFFGSGTQLSVL.

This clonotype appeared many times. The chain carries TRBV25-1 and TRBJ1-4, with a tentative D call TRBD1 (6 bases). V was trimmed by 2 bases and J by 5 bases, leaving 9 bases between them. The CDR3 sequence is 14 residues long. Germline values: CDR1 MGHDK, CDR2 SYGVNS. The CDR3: CASSERGINEKLFF. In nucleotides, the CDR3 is TGTGCCAGCAGTGAAAGGGGGATAAATGAAAAACTGTTTTTT.

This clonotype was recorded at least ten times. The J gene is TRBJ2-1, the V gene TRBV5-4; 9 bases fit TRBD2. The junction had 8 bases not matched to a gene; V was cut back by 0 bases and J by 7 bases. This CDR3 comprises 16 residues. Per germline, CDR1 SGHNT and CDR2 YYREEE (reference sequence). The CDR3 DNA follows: TGTGCCAGCAGCTTGGCTGGTAGCGGGAGTCGTAATGAGCAGTTCTTC. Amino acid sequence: CASSLAGSGSRNEQFF.

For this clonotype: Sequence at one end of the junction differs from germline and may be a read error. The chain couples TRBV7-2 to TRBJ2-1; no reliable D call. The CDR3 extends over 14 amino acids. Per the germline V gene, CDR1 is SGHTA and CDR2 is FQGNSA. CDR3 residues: CANSLALGYNEQFF. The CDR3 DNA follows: TGTGCCAACAGCTTAGCATTGGGATACAATGAGCAGTTCTTC.

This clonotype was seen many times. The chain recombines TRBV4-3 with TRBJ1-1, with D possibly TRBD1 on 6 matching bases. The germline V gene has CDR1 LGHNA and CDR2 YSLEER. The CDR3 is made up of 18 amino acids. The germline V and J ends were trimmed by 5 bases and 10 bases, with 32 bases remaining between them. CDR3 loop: CASSSAGHRGGLSDGAFF. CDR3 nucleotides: TGCGCCAGCAGCTCGGCTGGGCATAGGGGGGGGCTCAGCGATGGAGCTTTCTTT.

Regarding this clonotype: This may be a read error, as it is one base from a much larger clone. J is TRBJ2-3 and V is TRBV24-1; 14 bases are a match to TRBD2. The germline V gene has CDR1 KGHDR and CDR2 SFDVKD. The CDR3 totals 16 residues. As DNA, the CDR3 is TGTGCCACCAGTGATCGGACTAGCGGGAGGTCAGATACGCTGTATTTT. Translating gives CATSDRTSGRSDTLYF.

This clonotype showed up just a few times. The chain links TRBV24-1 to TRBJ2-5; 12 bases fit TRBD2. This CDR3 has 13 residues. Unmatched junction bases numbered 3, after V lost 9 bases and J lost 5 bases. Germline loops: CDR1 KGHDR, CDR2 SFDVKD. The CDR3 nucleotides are TGTGCCACCGCCGGGACTAGCGGGGAGACCCAGTACTTC. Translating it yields CATAGTSGETQYF.